The 10 T cell receptor beta chains given below trace back to one sample, sequenced in a study of cytomegalovirus exposure and HLA in healthy donors. PCR employed 60 Vbeta and 13 Jbeta primers. Sequenced by immunoSEQ multiplex PCR; TCRdb stores in-frame clones only, minus some. The sample lists 150,000 to 200,000 clones; about 90% were seen once. The source material was PBMCs. The source of these receptors is a girl under three years old in good health and CMV-seronegative.

This sequence joins TRBV9 and TRBJ2-1, with TRBD2 matching 7 bases. The V segment lost 3 bases and the J segment 4 bases; nucleotides outside the gene matches: 4. The CDR3 loop spans 14 amino acids. Germline V gene sequence: CDR1 SGDLS, CDR2 YYNGEE. CDR3 residues: CASSAAGLYNEQFF. CDR3 bases: TGTGCCAGCAGCGCCGCGGGACTATACAATGAGCAGTTCTTC.

The rearrangement uses TRBV5-1 and TRBJ1-2, with 7 bases identical to TRBD1. The V and J ends lost 7 bases and 2 bases, in that order; junction bases with no gene match: 5. Germline V CDR1 and CDR2: SGHRS, YFSETQ. The CDR3 has 13 amino acids. The CDR3 DNA sequence: TGCGCCAGCGGAGCGACAGGGAACTATGGCTACACCTTC. This translates into CASGATGNYGYTF. Supplemented by reference TRBV5-1 and TRBJ1-2, the full variable domain reads KAGVTQTPRYLIKTRGQQVTLSCSPISGHRSVSWYQQTPGQGLQFLFEYFSETQRNKGNFPGRFSGRQFSNSRSEMNVSTLELGDSALYLCASGATGNYGYTFGSGTRLTVV.

This chain uses TRBV5-1 with TRBJ1-2, with 9 positions matching TRBD1. With 5 bases clipped from V and 6 bases from J, the junction kept 5 bases outside the gene matches. CDR3 length equals 13 residues. Germline V gene sequence: CDR1 SGHRS, CDR2 YFSETQ. The CDR3 loop reads CASSTGQGDGYTF. DNA for the CDR3: TGCGCCAGCAGTACGGGACAGGGCGATGGCTACACCTTC.

The chain is built from TRBV7-9 and TRBJ2-5; D may be TRBD1 (7 bases). The germline CDR1 and CDR2 sequences are SEHNR and FQNEAQ (reference sequence). The CDR3 has 16 residues. V shed 3 bases and J shed 0 bases, with 14 bases lying between them. The CDR3 nucleotides are TGTGCCAGCAGCTTGGCGGCAGGGGGGTACCAAGAGACCCAGTACTTC. It encodes CASSLAAGGYQETQYF. The whole variable domain, filled in from reference TRBV7-9 and TRBJ2-5, reads DTGVSQNPRHKITKRGQNVTFRCDPISEHNRLYWYRQTLGQGPEFLTYFQNEAQLEKSRLLSDRFSAERPKGSFSTLEIQRTEQGDSAMYLCASSLAAGGYQETQYFGPGTRLLVL.

The chain is built from TRBV11-2 and TRBJ1-2; D gene unclear. Germline assignment: CDR1 SGHAT and CDR2 FQNNGV. V lost 3 bases to trimming and J lost 4 bases, with 15 bases between them. The CDR3 length is 15 residues. The CDR3 bases are TGTGCCAGCAGCTTCGACCCAGGCTCTGTCTATGGCTACACCTTC. It codes for CASSFDPGSVYGYTF.

This clone was recorded once. CDR3 in amino acids: CASSVGGQRNYGYTF. CDR3 nucleotide sequence: TGTGCCAGCAGCGTAGGGGGACAGAGGAACTATGGCTACACCTTC. This chain links TRBV9 with TRBJ1-2; 7 bases match TRBD1. V gave up 0 bases and J gave up 2 bases; unmatched junction bases: 4. Germline V gives CDR1 SGDLS, CDR2 YYNGEE. The CDR3 length is 15 residues.

Turning to this clone: At one of its ends the junction is not consistent with the germline gene, which may arise from a read error. The chain joins TRBV5-1 to TRBJ1-2; D ambiguous. Per germline, CDR1 SGHRS and CDR2 YFSETQ. The CDR3 consists of 14 residues. The CDR3 DNA sequence: TGCGCCAGCAGCTCCCTTGCCTCTAACTATGGCTACCCCTTC. Protein product: CASSSLASNYGYPF.

The chain is built from TRBV5-4 and TRBJ1-1, with D possibly TRBD1 on 6 matching bases. This CDR3 has 13 residues. Trimming pared 6 bases from V and 3 bases from J, leaving 12 bases between. Germline V CDR1 and CDR2: SGHNT, YYREEE (reference sequence). The CDR3: CASKGEGYTEAFF. The CDR3 coding sequence is TGTGCCAGCAAGGGGGAAGGGTACACTGAAGCTTTCTTT. Full variable domain (remainder filled in from reference TRBV5-4 and TRBJ1-1): ETGVTQSPTHLIKTRGQQVTLRCSSQSGHNTVSWYQQALGQGPQFIFQYYREEENGRGNFPPRFSGLQFPNYSSELNVNALELDDSALYLCASKGEGYTEAFFGQGTRLTVV.

This clone was counted a single time. CDR3 sequence: CASSQVEGSRISGNTIYF. The CDR3 nucleotides are TGTGCCAGCAGCCAAGTTGAGGGCAGTAGGATCTCTGGAAACACCATATATTTT. The V call is TRBV14, the J call TRBJ1-3; D is ambiguous. This CDR3 comprises 18 residues. The germline gives CDR1 SGHDN, CDR2 FVKESK. V was pared by 1 base and J by 0 bases, with 16 bases between.

The chain recombines TRBV19 with TRBJ1-4, with 7 bases aligning to TRBD1. Germline loops: CDR1 LNHDA, CDR2 SQIVND (reference sequence). V was pared by 5 bases and J by 4 bases, with 10 bases of the junction left unmatched. This CDR3 is built from 16 residues. CDR3 loop: CASSPGMAGGNEKLFF. CDR3 coding DNA: TGTGCCAGTAGTCCCGGGATGGCAGGGGGTAATGAAAAACTGTTTTTT.